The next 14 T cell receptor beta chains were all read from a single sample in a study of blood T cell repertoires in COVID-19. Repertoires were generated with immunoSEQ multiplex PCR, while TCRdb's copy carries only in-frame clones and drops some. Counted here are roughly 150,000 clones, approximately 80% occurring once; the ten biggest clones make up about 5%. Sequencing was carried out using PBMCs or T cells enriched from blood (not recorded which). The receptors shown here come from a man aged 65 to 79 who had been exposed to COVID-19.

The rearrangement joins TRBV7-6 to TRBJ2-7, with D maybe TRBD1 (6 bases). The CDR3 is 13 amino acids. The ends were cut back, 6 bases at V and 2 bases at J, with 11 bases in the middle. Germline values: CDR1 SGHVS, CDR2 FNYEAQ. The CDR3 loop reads CASSSDRTYEQYF. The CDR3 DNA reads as TGTGCCAGCAGTTCGGACAGAACCTACGAGCAGTACTTC.

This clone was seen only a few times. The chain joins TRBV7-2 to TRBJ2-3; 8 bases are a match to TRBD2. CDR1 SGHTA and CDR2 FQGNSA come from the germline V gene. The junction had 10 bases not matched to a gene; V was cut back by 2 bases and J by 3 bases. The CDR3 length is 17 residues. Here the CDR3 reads CASSLYPAGVATDTQYF. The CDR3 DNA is TGTGCCAGCAGCTTATATCCAGCGGGAGTGGCAACAGATACGCAGTATTTT.

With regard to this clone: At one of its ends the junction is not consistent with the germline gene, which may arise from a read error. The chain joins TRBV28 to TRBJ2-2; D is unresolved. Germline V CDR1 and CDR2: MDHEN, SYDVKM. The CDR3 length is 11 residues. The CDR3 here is CATSLGGELFF. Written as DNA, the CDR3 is TGTGCCACCAGTCTCGGCGGGGAGCTGTTTTTT.

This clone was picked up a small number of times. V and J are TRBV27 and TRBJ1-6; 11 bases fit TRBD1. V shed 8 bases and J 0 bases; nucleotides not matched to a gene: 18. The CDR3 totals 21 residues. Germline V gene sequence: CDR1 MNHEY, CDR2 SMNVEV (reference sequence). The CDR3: CASEPGQGDWETSSYNSPLHF. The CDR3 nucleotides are TGTGCCAGCGAGCCGGGACAGGGGGATTGGGAGACCAGCTCCTATAATTCACCCCTCCACTTT.

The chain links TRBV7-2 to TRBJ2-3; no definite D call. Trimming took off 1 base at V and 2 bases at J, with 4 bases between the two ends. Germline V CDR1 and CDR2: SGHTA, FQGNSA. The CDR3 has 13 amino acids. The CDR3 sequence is CASSLVFTDTQYF. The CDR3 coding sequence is TGTGCCAGCAGCTTAGTCTTCACAGATACGCAGTATTTT. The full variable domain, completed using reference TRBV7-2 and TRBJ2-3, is GAGVSQSPSNKVTEKGKDVELRCDPISGHTALYWYRQSLGQGLEFLIYFQGNSAPDKSGLPSDRFSAERTGGSVSTLTIQRTQQEDSAVYLCASSLVFTDTQYFGPGTRLTVL.

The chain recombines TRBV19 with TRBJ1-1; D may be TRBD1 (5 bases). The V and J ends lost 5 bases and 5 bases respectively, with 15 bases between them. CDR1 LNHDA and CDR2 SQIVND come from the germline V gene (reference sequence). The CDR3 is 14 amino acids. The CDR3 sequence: CASSAGQGGTEAFF. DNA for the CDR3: TGTGCCAGTAGTGCAGGTCAGGGCGGTACTGAAGCTTTCTTT.

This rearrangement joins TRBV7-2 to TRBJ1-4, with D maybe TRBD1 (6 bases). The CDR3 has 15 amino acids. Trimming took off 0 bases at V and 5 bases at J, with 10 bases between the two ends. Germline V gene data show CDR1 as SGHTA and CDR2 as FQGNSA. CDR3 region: CASSLAYRENEKLFF. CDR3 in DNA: TGTGCCAGCAGCTTAGCGTACAGGGAGAATGAAAAACTGTTTTTT.

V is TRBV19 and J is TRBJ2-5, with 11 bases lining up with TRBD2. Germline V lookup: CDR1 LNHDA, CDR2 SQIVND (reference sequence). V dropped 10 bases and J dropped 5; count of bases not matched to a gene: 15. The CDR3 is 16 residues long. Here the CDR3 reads CATSGTSGFNTETQYF. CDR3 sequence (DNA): TGTGCCACATCCGGGACTAGCGGTTTTAATACGGAGACCCAGTACTTC. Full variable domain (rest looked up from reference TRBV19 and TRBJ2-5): DGGITQSPKYLFRKEGQNVTLSCEQNLNHDAMYWYRQDPGQGLRLIYYSQIVNDFQKGDIAEGYSVSREKKESFPLTVTSAQKNPTAFYLCATSGTSGFNTETQYFGPGTRLLVL.

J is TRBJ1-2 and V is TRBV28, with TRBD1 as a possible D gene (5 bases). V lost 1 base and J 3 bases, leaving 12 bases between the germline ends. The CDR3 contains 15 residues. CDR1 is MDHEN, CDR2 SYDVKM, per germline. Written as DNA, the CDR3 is TGTGCCAGCAGTTTATTGGCTCGACAGTACTATGGCTACACCTTC. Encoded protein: CASSLLARQYYGYTF.

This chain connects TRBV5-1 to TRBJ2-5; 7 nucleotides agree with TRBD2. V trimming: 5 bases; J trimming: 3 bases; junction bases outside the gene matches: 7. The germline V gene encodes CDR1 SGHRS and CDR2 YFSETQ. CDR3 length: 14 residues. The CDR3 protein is CASSRREGKETQYF. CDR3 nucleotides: TGCGCCAGCAGTCGGAGGGAGGGGAAAGAGACCCAGTACTTC.

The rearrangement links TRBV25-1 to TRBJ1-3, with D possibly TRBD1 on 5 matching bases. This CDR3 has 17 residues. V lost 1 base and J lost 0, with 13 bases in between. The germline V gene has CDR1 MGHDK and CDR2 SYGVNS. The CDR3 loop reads CASSESQGTFSGNTIYF. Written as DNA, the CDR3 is TGTGCCAGCAGTGAATCGCAGGGCACCTTCTCTGGAAACACCATATATTTT.

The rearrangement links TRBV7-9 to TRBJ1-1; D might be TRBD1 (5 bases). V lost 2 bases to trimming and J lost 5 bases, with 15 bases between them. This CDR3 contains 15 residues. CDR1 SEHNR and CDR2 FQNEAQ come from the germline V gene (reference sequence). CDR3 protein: CASSLMFRDGTEAFF. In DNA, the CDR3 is TGTGCCAGCAGCTTAATGTTCAGGGATGGGACTGAAGCTTTCTTT.

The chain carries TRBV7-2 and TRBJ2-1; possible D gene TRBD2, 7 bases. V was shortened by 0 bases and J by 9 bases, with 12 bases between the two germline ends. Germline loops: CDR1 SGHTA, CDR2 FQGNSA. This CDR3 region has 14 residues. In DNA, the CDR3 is TGTGCCAGCAGCTTAGCGGGGGGGCCAAGTGAGCAGTTCTTC. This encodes CASSLAGGPSEQFF.

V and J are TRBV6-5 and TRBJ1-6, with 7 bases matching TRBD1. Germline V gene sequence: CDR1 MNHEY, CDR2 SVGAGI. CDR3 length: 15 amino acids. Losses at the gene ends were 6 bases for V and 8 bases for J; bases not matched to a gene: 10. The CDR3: CASREDGQAYSPLHF. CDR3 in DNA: TGTGCCAGCAGAGAGGACGGACAGGCTTATTCACCCCTCCACTTT.